This T cell receptor beta chain derives from a study of cytomegalovirus exposure and HLA in healthy donors. 60 Vbeta and 13 Jbeta primers were used in PCR. Measured with immunoSEQ multiplex PCR; TCRdb has only the in-frame clones, and not every one. The sample shows 90,000 to 120,000 clones, approximately 74% of them seen only once. Trimming at V came to 6 bases and at J to 2 bases, leaving 6 bases not matched to a gene. The V gene's germline CDR1 is SGHNT and CDR2 YENEEA. The CDR3 consists of 14 residues. The sample consisted of PBMCs. The V and J genes are TRBV11-3 and TRBJ2-5; 7 positions agree with TRBD2. The sequence was collected from a woman aged 40 to 55 in good health and CMV-seropositive. The CDR3 DNA reads as TGTGCCAGCAGGGATAGGACTAGGCAAGAGACCCAGTACTTC. It codes for CASRDRTRQETQYF. Variable domain in full (rest from reference TRBV11-3 and TRBJ2-5): EAGVVQSPRYKIIEKKQPVAFWCNPISGHNTLYWYLQNLGQGPELLIRYENEEAVDDSQLPKDRFSAERLKGVDSTLKIQPAELGDSAVYLCASRDRTRQETQYFGPGTRLLVL.